These T cell receptor beta chains were read from a single sample in a study of early T cells in non-severe SARS-CoV-2 infection. TCRdb re-derived calls from the 5' RACE reads in MiXCR, one entry per CDR3 protein. The sample lists roughly 34,000 distinct CDR3 sequences, 4.1% occurring once. The sequenced sample was whole blood. The source is an adult who was a healthcare worker with PCR-confirmed SARS-CoV-2 infection or an uninfected control (not recorded which). Each CDR3 is given without its conserved first and last residue. Each record gives: V gene, CDR3 length, CDR3 protein.

TRBV7-9	12	ASRRGQGTTEAF
TRBV10-3	10	AISESRYEQY
TRBV6-2/TRBV6-3	13	ASSYSTGNRYEQY
TRBV11-2	16	ASSSSGTSTGGRETQY
TRBV4-2	11	ASSRTPGPERF
TRBV4-2	14	ASSPLRGRNTGELF
TRBV27	15	ASSFLQTGAHTDTQY
TRBV5-1	12	ASGTQGASTEAF
TRBV6-5	13	ASRPSGGSYNEQF
TRBV10-3	12	AISEERSHNEQF
TRBV12-3/TRBV12-4	12	ASREQGSRDTQY
TRBV28	10	ASRTAYNEQF
TRBV5-1	13	ASSSSISSTDTQY
TRBV29-1	12	SVGVQGGNYGYT
TRBV11-3	11	ASSSPLRTEAF
TRBV27	12	ASSLQGDRYGYT
TRBV16	11	ASSQSSDQPQH
TRBV5-4	11	ASSNQGDHGYT
TRBV7-2	16	ASSSRPLVGGSTDTQY
TRBV4-3	9	ASSSVGELF
TRBV12-5	11	ASGNRQNTEAF
TRBV14	11	ASSQAAAYEQY
TRBV21-1	9	ASSKGTEAF
TRBV7-9	14	ASSLVRTGDNTEAF
TRBV28	14	ASSTKLRDRPYEQY
TRBV7-9	15	ASSFGSGRLGNTEAF
TRBV4-3	15	ASSQDPQGANTGELF
TRBV5-6	14	ASSLGGQGKMDTQY
TRBV7-6	12	ASSLGLRQETQY
TRBV6-5	14	ASSYGGSTSAGELF
TRBV29-1	10	SVEEAVYGYT
TRBV6-1	16	ASSPQGQGIIRNSPLH
TRBV29-1	12	SVELTGTTGTLF
TRBV12-3/TRBV12-4	13	ASSLGTGAGQPQH
TRBV5-1	10	ASSLGQIEQF
TRBV5-1	15	ASSYAGTSGGGNIQY
TRBV5-1	13	ASSLRASSYNEQF
TRBV20-1	12	SAREAGLGKGYT
TRBV6-6	14	ASSPQEDFFNQPQH
TRBV7-8	13	ASSPIRGFNNEQF
TRBV18	12	ASSPRQGRGEQY